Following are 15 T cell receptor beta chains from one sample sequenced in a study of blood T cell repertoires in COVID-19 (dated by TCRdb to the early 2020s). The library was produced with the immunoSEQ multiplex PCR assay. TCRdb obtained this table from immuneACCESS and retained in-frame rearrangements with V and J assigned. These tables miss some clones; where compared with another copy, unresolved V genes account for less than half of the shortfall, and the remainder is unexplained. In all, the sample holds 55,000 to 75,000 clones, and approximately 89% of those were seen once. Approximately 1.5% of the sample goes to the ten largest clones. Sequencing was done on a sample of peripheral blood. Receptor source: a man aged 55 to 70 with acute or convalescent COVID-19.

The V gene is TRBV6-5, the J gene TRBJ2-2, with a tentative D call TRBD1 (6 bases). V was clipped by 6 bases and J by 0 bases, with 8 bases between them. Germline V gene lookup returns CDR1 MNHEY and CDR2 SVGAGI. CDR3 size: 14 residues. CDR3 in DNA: TGTGCCAGCAGCAGGGGCCCGAACACCGGGGAGCTGTTTTTT. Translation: CASSRGPNTGELFF.

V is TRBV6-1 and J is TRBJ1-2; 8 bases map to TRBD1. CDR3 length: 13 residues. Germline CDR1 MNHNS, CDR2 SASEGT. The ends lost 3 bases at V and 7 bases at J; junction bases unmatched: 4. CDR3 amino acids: CASSESGGSGYTF. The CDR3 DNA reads TGTGCCAGCAGTGAGTCAGGGGGCTCTGGCTACACCTTC.

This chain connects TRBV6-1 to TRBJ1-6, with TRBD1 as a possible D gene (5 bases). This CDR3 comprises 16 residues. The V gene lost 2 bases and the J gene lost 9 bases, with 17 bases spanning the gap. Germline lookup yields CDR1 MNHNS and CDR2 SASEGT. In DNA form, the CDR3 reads TGTGCCAGCAGTGAAATGGCGGGGCAGAGCAGTTCACCCCTCCACTTT. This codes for CASSEMAGQSSSPLHF.

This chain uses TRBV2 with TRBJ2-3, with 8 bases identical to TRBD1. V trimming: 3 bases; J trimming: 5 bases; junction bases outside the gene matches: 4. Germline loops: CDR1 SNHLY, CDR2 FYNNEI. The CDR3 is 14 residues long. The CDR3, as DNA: TGTGCCAGCAGTGACAGGGGGCGCGAAGATACGCAGTATTTT. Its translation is CASSDRGREDTQYF.

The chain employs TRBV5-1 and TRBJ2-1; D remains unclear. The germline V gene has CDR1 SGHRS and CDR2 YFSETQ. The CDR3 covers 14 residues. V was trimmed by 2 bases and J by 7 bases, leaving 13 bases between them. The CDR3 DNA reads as TGCGCCAGCAGCTTAGAAGCCCCTACTAATGAGCAGTTCTTC. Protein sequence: CASSLEAPTNEQFF.

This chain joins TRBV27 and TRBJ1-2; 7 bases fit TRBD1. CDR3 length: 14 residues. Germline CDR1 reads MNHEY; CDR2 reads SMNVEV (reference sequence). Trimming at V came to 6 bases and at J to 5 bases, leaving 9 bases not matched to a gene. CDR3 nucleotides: TGTGCCAGCAGGGAACAGGGGATGAGTTATGGCTACACCTTC. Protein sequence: CASREQGMSYGYTF.

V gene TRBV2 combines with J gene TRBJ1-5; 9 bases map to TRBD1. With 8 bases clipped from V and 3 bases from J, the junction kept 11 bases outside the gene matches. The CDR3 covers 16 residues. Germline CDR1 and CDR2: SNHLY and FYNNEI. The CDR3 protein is CASAAPGQGLNQPQHF. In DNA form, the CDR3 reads TGTGCCAGCGCAGCCCCGGGACAGGGCCTCAATCAGCCCCAGCATTTT.

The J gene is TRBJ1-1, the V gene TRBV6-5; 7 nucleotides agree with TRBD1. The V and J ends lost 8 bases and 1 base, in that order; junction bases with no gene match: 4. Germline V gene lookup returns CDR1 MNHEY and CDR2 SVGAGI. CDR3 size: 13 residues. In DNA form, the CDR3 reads TGTGCCAGCGGGACAGAACCGAACACTGAAGCTTTCTTT. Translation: CASGTEPNTEAFF.

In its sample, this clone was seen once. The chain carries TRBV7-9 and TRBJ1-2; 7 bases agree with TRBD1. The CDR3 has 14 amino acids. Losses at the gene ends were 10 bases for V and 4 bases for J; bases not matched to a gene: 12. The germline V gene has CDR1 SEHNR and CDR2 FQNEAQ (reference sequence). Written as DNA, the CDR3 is TGTGCCACCGCGGGGACAGCCAACCCCTATGGCTACACCTTC. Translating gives CATAGTANPYGYTF.

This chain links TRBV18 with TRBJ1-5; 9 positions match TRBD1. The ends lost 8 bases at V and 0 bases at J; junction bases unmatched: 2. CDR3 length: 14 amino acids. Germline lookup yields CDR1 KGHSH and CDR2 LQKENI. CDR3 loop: CASGTGSSNQPQHF. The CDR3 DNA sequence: TGTGCCAGCGGGACAGGGAGTAGCAATCAGCCCCAGCATTTT.

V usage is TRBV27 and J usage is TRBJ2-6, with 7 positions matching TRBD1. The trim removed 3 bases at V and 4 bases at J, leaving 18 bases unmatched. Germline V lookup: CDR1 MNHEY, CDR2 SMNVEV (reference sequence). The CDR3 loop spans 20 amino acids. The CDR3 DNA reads TGTGCCAGCAGTTTCAATCCTGGACAGGTGGATACTCTCGGGGCCAACGTCCTGACTTTC. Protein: CASSFNPGQVDTLGANVLTF. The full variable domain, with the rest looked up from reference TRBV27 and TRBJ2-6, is EAQVTQNPRYLITVTGKKLTVTCSQNMNHEYMSWYRQDPGLGLRQIYYSMNVEVTDKGDVPEGYKVSRKEKRNFPLILESPSPNQTSLYFCASSFNPGQVDTLGANVLTFGAGSRLTVL.

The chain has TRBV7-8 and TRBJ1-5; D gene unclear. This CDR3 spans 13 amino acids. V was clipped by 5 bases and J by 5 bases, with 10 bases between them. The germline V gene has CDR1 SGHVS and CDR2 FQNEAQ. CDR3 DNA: TGTGCCAGCAGCCCTTATCCCGATCAGCCCCAGCATTTT. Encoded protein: CASSPYPDQPQHF.

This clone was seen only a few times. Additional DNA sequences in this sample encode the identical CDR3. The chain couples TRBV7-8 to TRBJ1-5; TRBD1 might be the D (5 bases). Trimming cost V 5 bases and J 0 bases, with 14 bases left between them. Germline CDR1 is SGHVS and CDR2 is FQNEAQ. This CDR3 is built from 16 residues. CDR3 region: CASSLLGGLSNQPQHF. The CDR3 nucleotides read TGTGCCAGCAGCCTGCTGGGGGGTCTTAGCAATCAGCCCCAGCATTTT.

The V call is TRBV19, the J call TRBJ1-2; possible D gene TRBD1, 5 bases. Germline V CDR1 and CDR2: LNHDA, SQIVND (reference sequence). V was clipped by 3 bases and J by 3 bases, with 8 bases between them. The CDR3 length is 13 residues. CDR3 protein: CASSIRGYYGYTF. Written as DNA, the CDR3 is TGTGCCAGTAGTATTCGGGGGTACTATGGCTACACCTTC.

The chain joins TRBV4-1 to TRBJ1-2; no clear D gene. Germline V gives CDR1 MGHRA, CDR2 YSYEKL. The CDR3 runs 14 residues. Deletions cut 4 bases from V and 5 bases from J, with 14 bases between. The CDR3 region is CASSRPTSPYGYTF. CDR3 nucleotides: TGCGCCAGCAGCCGGCCAACCTCCCCTTATGGCTACACCTTC.